Given below is one TCR beta chain in context. Its antigen is not known. The sample originates from a study of cytomegalovirus exposure and HLA in healthy donors. PCR amplification relied on 60 Vbeta primers (plus 13 Jbeta primers). TCRdb's table, derived via immunoSEQ multiplex PCR, lists solely in-frame clones and lacks some. The top ten clones hold about 4.5% of a sample with 120,000 to 150,000 clones, around 75% of them seen once. Study-level points and caveats: Several of the most significant clusters were apparently associated with common viral pathogens in a later analysis. In presence/absence analyses, roughly uniform sequencing depth across donors was assumed. Most of the CMV-associated TCR beta chains (in a later analysis) appeared to be HLA-restricted.

Germline CDR1 and CDR2: SNHLY and FYNNEI. CDR3 size: 13 residues. Trimming cost V 6 bases and J 6 bases, with 14 bases left between them. The specimen sequenced was PBMCs. The chain employs TRBV2 and TRBJ1-2, with D tentatively TRBD1 (6 bases). The TCR originated in a man aged 55 to 70 in good health and CMV-seronegative. For the CDR3, the DNA is TGTGCCAGCAGAGATTGGACAGTTAATGGCTACACCTTC. Translation: CASRDWTVNGYTF.